This is a list of T cell receptor beta chains from one sample in a study of cytomegalovirus exposure and HLA in healthy donors. Sequencing used immunoSEQ multiplex PCR; TCRdb keeps in-frame clones, though not all of them. The table includes approximately 150,000 clones, under 70% detected once. Sequenced input: PBMCs. Receptor source: a man aged 25 to 40 in good health and CMV-seropositive. CDR3s include the opening cysteine and the closing phenylalanine or tryptophan. The order of the fields is clone size, D gene, V gene, J gene, CDR3 DNA, CDR3 protein. A D gene is named only where the DNA matches it firmly. Rows give clone size only sometimes, using once, few, many, or a class for an expanded clone.

clone_size: .; d_call: .; v_call: TRBV28; j_call: TRBJ2-7; cdr3_nt: TGTGCCAGCAGTTTTGGTCTAGAGCAGTACTTC; cdr3_aa: CASSFGLEQYF
clone_size: .; d_call: .; v_call: TRBV5-6; j_call: TRBJ2-1; cdr3_nt: TGTGCCAGCAGCTCTATTTCTAGCTCCTACAATGAGCAGTTCTTC; cdr3_aa: CASSSISSSYNEQFF
clone_size: .; d_call: .; v_call: TRBV21-1; j_call: TRBJ1-5; cdr3_nt: TGTGCCAGCAGCAAACTTATTCGGGACAGGGATTATAGCAATCAGCCCCAGCATTTT; cdr3_aa: CASSKLIRDRDYSNQPQHF
clone_size: .; d_call: TRBD2; v_call: TRBV6-1; j_call: TRBJ2-7; cdr3_nt: TGTGCCAGCAGGAGCGGCGGGAGCGACTCCTACGAGCAGTACTTC; cdr3_aa: CASRSGGSDSYEQYF
clone_size: few; d_call: .; v_call: TRBV6-5; j_call: TRBJ1-2; cdr3_nt: TGTGCCAGCAGGAACACCTCCTATGGCTACACCTTC; cdr3_aa: CASRNTSYGYTF
clone_size: .; d_call: TRBD2; v_call: TRBV7-9; j_call: TRBJ2-3; cdr3_nt: TGTGCCAGCAGCTCCCGCCGCGTCGCCGGGAGCGGGAGCTCAGATACGCAGTATTTT; cdr3_aa: CASSSRRVAGSGSSDTQYF
clone_size: .; d_call: TRBD2; v_call: TRBV7-9; j_call: TRBJ2-5; cdr3_nt: TGTGCCAGCTCCCCCAGGGGGGGCGGGAGGGTCGGAGAGACCCAGTACTTC; cdr3_aa: CASSPRGGGRVGETQYF
clone_size: .; d_call: TRBD2; v_call: TRBV6-1; j_call: TRBJ2-7; cdr3_nt: TGTGCCAGCAGTGAAGCGGGAGGGCTCTACGAGCAGTACTTC; cdr3_aa: CASSEAGGLYEQYF
clone_size: .; d_call: TRBD1; v_call: TRBV2; j_call: TRBJ2-5; cdr3_nt: TGTGCCAGCAGGAGGGACAGTCAAGAGACCCAGTACTTC; cdr3_aa: CASRRDSQETQYF
clone_size: .; d_call: TRBD2; v_call: TRBV27; j_call: TRBJ2-1; cdr3_nt: TGTGCCACCACCCGAGGGACTAGCGGGAGCTCCTACAATGAGCAGTTCTTC; cdr3_aa: CATTRGTSGSSYNEQFF
clone_size: few; d_call: TRBD1; v_call: TRBV5-1; j_call: TRBJ2-7; cdr3_nt: TGCGCCAGCAGCGCCTCGACAGGGGCGGACGAGCAGTACTTC; cdr3_aa: CASSASTGADEQYF
clone_size: .; d_call: TRBD1; v_call: TRBV6-5; j_call: TRBJ1-5; cdr3_nt: TGTGCCAGCAGCCGCGGACAGGTCAATCAGCCCCAGCATTTT; cdr3_aa: CASSRGQVNQPQHF
clone_size: .; d_call: .; v_call: TRBV6-5; j_call: TRBJ1-1; cdr3_nt: TGTGCCAGCAGTTACTCCGGGGGAGACGCTTTCTTT; cdr3_aa: CASSYSGGDAFF
clone_size: .; d_call: TRBD1; v_call: TRBV6-1; j_call: TRBJ1-5; cdr3_nt: TGTGCCAGCAAATCGGACAGGGGCAATCAGCCCCAGCATTTT; cdr3_aa: CASKSDRGNQPQHF
clone_size: .; d_call: .; v_call: TRBV9; j_call: TRBJ1-4; cdr3_nt: TGTGCCAGCAGCGTAAGCGGGCAGGGTTTAGAAAAACTGTTTTTT; cdr3_aa: CASSVSGQGLEKLFF
clone_size: .; d_call: .; v_call: TRBV7-9; j_call: TRBJ2-5; cdr3_nt: TGTGCCAGCAGCCGGGGGGCGGGAGAGACCCAGTACTTC; cdr3_aa: CASSRGAGETQYF
clone_size: .; d_call: TRBD1; v_call: TRBV10-3; j_call: TRBJ2-7; cdr3_nt: TGTGCCATCTCCAGAAGGGACAGGGGCTACGAGCAGTACTTC; cdr3_aa: CAISRRDRGYEQYF
clone_size: .; d_call: .; v_call: TRBV11-2; j_call: TRBJ2-7; cdr3_nt: TGTGCCAGCCGAGACGGGACATCCCCCTACGAGCAGTACTTC; cdr3_aa: CASRDGTSPYEQYF
clone_size: few; d_call: TRBD2; v_call: TRBV9; j_call: TRBJ2-1; cdr3_nt: TGTGCCAGCAGCAAGGGATACCTAGCGGCGTACAATGAGCAGTTCTTC; cdr3_aa: CASSKGYLAAYNEQFF
clone_size: .; d_call: TRBD2; v_call: TRBV4-1; j_call: TRBJ2-1; cdr3_nt: TGCGCCAGCAGCCGGAGAGGGGGGGCGGGAGGTTACAATGAGCAGTTCTTC; cdr3_aa: CASSRRGGAGGYNEQFF
clone_size: .; d_call: .; v_call: TRBV6-5; j_call: TRBJ1-2; cdr3_nt: TGTGCCAGCAGAACGATTCTTTCAGGGTACTATGGCTACACCTTC; cdr3_aa: CASRTILSGYYGYTF
clone_size: .; d_call: .; v_call: TRBV23-1; j_call: TRBJ2-7; cdr3_nt: TGCGCCAGCAGTCAGAACCTCTGGGGGGTCTCCTACGAGCAGTACTTC; cdr3_aa: CASSQNLWGVSYEQYF
clone_size: .; d_call: .; v_call: TRBV10-3; j_call: TRBJ2-3; cdr3_nt: TGTGCCATCAGTGAGGCCCTCGCTGCGACAGATACGCAGTATTTT; cdr3_aa: CAISEALAATDTQYF
clone_size: few; d_call: .; v_call: TRBV9; j_call: TRBJ1-3; cdr3_nt: TGTGCCAGCAGCCGTGGGGAGGGAAACACCATATATTTT; cdr3_aa: CASSRGEGNTIYF
clone_size: .; d_call: TRBD2; v_call: TRBV7-9; j_call: TRBJ2-2; cdr3_nt: TGTGCCAGCAGTTATAGCGGGATCAACACCGGGGAGCTGTTTTTT; cdr3_aa: CASSYSGINTGELFF
clone_size: .; d_call: .; v_call: TRBV5-8; j_call: TRBJ1-5; cdr3_nt: TGTGCCAGCAGCCCCGGTTTGGAGCCTTATCAGCCCCAGCATTTT; cdr3_aa: CASSPGLEPYQPQHF
clone_size: once; d_call: TRBD1; v_call: TRBV27; j_call: TRBJ2-7; cdr3_nt: TGTGCCAGCAGTACGGACAGGGAAGCCTACGAGCAGTACTTC; cdr3_aa: CASSTDREAYEQYF
clone_size: .; d_call: TRBD1; v_call: TRBV6-1; j_call: TRBJ1-1; cdr3_nt: TGTGCCAGCAGTGAAGCAGCTCCAGGACAGGGAGTGTCTGAAGCTTTCTTT; cdr3_aa: CASSEAAPGQGVSEAFF
clone_size: .; d_call: .; v_call: TRBV15; j_call: TRBJ1-5; cdr3_nt: TGTGCCACCAGCAGAGATGTTTTGGGACTTCAGCCCCAGCATTTT; cdr3_aa: CATSRDVLGLQPQHF
clone_size: few; d_call: .; v_call: TRBV2; j_call: TRBJ2-7; cdr3_nt: TGTGCCATGGGGGGCGAGCAGTACTTC; cdr3_aa: CAMGGEQYF
clone_size: .; d_call: TRBD1; v_call: TRBV27; j_call: TRBJ1-5; cdr3_nt: TGTGCCAGCAGTATTGGACAGGGTTTCAAGCCCCAGCATTTT; cdr3_aa: CASSIGQGFKPQHF
clone_size: .; d_call: .; v_call: TRBV2; j_call: TRBJ2-1; cdr3_nt: TGTGCCAGCACTCCGAGCTCCTACAATGAGCAGTTCTTC; cdr3_aa: CASTPSSYNEQFF
clone_size: .; d_call: .; v_call: TRBV18; j_call: TRBJ1-1; cdr3_nt: TGTGCCAGCTCACCAGAGGGTATGGACCTAAGGGCCACTGAAGCTTTCTTT; cdr3_aa: CASSPEGMDLRATEAFF
clone_size: .; d_call: TRBD2; v_call: TRBV7-6; j_call: TRBJ2-3; cdr3_nt: TGTGCCAGCAGCTCTGATAGCGGGAGGGACGGGAATACGCAGTATTTT; cdr3_aa: CASSSDSGRDGNTQYF
clone_size: .; d_call: .; v_call: TRBV6-4; j_call: TRBJ2-2; cdr3_nt: TGTGCCAGCAGTGTGCAGGGTGGGTCCGGGGAGCTGTTTTTT; cdr3_aa: CASSVQGGSGELFF
clone_size: .; d_call: .; v_call: TRBV5-1; j_call: TRBJ1-1; cdr3_nt: TGCGCCAGCAGCTTGGAGAGGGGAGGGGACACTGAAGCTTTCTTT; cdr3_aa: CASSLERGGDTEAFF
clone_size: .; d_call: .; v_call: TRBV6-5; j_call: TRBJ2-2; cdr3_nt: TGTGCCAGCAGTCTCTCGAACACCGGGGAGCTGTTTTTT; cdr3_aa: CASSLSNTGELFF
clone_size: .; d_call: TRBD2; v_call: TRBV6-5; j_call: TRBJ2-7; cdr3_nt: TGTGCCAGCAGACCAACTAGCGGGAGTTTCTACGAGCAGTACTTC; cdr3_aa: CASRPTSGSFYEQYF
clone_size: .; d_call: .; v_call: TRBV27; j_call: TRBJ2-1; cdr3_nt: TGTGCCAGCAGTGCTGCCCCGGGGGAGTCCTACAATGAGCAGTTCTTC; cdr3_aa: CASSAAPGESYNEQFF
clone_size: .; d_call: TRBD2; v_call: TRBV2; j_call: TRBJ2-1; cdr3_nt: TGTGCCAGCAACGGACTAGCGGGAGGGTATGAGCAGTTCTTC; cdr3_aa: CASNGLAGGYEQFF
clone_size: few; d_call: TRBD2; v_call: TRBV4-1; j_call: TRBJ2-7; cdr3_nt: TGCGCCAGCAGCCAAGAAGCGGGACCCTACGAGCAGTACTTC; cdr3_aa: CASSQEAGPYEQYF
clone_size: .; d_call: TRBD2; v_call: TRBV19; j_call: TRBJ2-7; cdr3_nt: TGTGCCAGTAGTATGAGGGGGACTAGTATCTACGAGCAGTACTTC; cdr3_aa: CASSMRGTSIYEQYF
clone_size: .; d_call: .; v_call: TRBV30; j_call: TRBJ1-3; cdr3_nt: TGTGCCTGGGGGAGTCCTGACTGGTCTCTTGGAAACACCATATATTTT; cdr3_aa: CAWGSPDWSLGNTIYF
clone_size: once; d_call: .; v_call: TRBV28; j_call: TRBJ1-1; cdr3_nt: TGTGCCAGCACCGATCCCGGGACTCCGAACACTGAAGCTTTCTTT; cdr3_aa: CASTDPGTPNTEAFF
clone_size: .; d_call: .; v_call: TRBV10-3; j_call: TRBJ1-1; cdr3_nt: TGTGCCATCGGAGCAGGGGCCACTGAAGCTTTCTTT; cdr3_aa: CAIGAGATEAFF
clone_size: few; d_call: .; v_call: TRBV9; j_call: TRBJ2-7; cdr3_nt: TGTGCCAGCAGCGCCTCCTCCTACGAGCAGTACTTC; cdr3_aa: CASSASSYEQYF
clone_size: .; d_call: .; v_call: TRBV19; j_call: TRBJ2-7; cdr3_nt: TGTGCCAGTACCCTAGGGTCGGCAGGGGCCTACGAGCAGTACTTC; cdr3_aa: CASTLGSAGAYEQYF
clone_size: .; d_call: TRBD1; v_call: TRBV9; j_call: TRBJ1-5; cdr3_nt: TGTGCCAGCAGCGCGGGACAGGGGCCCGACAGACAGCATTTT; cdr3_aa: CASSAGQGPDRQHF